This T cell receptor (beta chain) was sequenced in a study of blood T cell repertoires in COVID-19 (dated by TCRdb to the early 2020s). With regard to the full study: Collaborator samples came from the United States, Italy and Spain and covered acute and convalescent phases of COVID-19. The prospective study material was composed of cDNA or gDNA derived from T cells, B-cell-depleted T cells, or PBMCs. Subjects who had been exposed to COVID-19, were actively infected with it, or had recovered from it provided the deeply sampled blood TCRbeta repertoires that made up the dataset. The repertoires were released in a freely available public database intended as a resource for research on the immune response to SARS-CoV-2. The samples were drawn from the first 160 participants of the ongoing ImmuneRACE study and from 1,200 or so subjects provided by 6 global collaborators. A de-identified subject ID, COVID-19 status, age in years and sex were almost always included in the sample metadata. Where HLA class I and class II types were available, the types were taken from metadata supplied by the sample provider, not from assay-based typing. The full study reports these points: Clinical and demographic metadata were provided uncurated, with the amount varying by source and participant.

TCRbeta CDR3 regions were amplified from genomic DNA by means of the immunoSEQ Assay, a bias-controlled multiplex PCR. The study's own analysis went as follows. The number of nucleated cells in each sample was estimated by amplification of reference gene primers within the assay. To quantify the absolute abundance of each unique TCRbeta CDR3 rearrangement, sequence reads were collapsed and filtered. For each sample, productive Simpson clonality was calculated as the square root of Simpson's diversity index over productive rearrangements. TCRdb re-hosts the immuneACCESS table, in-frame sequences only. Its copies lack some clones; in the studies checked, an unresolved V gene accounts for under half of them, and the cause for the rest is not known. V, J and clone size reflect that table, while D and trimming were determined from the DNA. Across this sample there are over 200,000 clones, with about 88% seen only once. Of the sample, 1.5% to 2% is held by the ten largest clones.

CDR1 and CDR2 (SGHTA, FQGTGA) derive from the germline V gene. From the cysteine through the phenylalanine, the CDR3 covers 17 amino acids. The read is trimmed to its CDR3 DNA, 51 bases read in frame from base 1. Between the V and J ends, shortened by 5 bases and 0 bases respectively, the junction contains 20 bases. The collaborating institutions used their own protocols to collect whole blood in K2EDTA tubes. For TCRbeta analysis, collaborators shipped samples as frozen whole blood, isolated PBMCs, or DNA extracted from either of those sample types. In its sample, this clone was seen a few times. It has no known antigen specificity. The record has no base qualities; no much larger clone is one base away.

The V and J segments used are TRBV7-3 and TRBJ2-7; the D gene is perhaps TRBD2, from 6 matching bases. The receptor's source is a man aged 35 to 55 with active or convalescent COVID-19. Sequencing input: peripheral blood. The CDR3 here reads CASSPFRGTGTSYEQYF. Here is the DNA: TGTGCCAGCAGCCCTTTCCGGGGGACGGGGACCTCCTACGAGCAGTACTTC.